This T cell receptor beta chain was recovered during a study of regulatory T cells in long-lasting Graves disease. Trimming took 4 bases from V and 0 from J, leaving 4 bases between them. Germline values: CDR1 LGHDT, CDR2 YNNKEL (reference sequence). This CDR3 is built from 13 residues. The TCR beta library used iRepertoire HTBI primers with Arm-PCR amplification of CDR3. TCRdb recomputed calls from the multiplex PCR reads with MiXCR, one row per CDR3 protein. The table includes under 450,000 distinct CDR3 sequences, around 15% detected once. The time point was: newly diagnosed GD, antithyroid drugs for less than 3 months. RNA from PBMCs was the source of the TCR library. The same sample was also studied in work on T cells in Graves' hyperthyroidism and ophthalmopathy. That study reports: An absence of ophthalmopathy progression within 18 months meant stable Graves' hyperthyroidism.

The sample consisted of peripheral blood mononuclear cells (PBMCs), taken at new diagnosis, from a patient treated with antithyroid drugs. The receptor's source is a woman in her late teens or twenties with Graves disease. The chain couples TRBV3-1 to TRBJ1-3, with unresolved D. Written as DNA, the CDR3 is TGTGCCAGCAGCCCCTACTCTGGAAACACCATATATTTT. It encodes CASSPYSGNTIYF.